This TCR beta chain appears in the sequencing data of a study of PD-1 blockade in classical Hodgkin lymphoma. Comments on this clone: Its antigen is not known.

Study-level points and caveats: As was reported, newly diagnosed patients showed lower baseline TCR diversity than healthy donors did.

The method was immunoSEQ multiplex PCR; TCRdb's version includes in-frame clones alone and lacks a portion of them. The table includes fewer than 15,000 clones, roughly 90% detected once. The CDR3 consists of 14 residues. V was clipped by 3 bases and J by 0 bases, with 8 bases between them. Germline V gene sequence: CDR1 LNHDA, CDR2 SQIVND (reference sequence). All patients relapsed after autologous stem cell transplantation, and brentuximab vedotin exposure varied. Thawed PBMCs underwent magnetic negative selection to yield purified CD4+ T cells. The J gene is TRBJ2-5, the V gene TRBV19; the D gene is possibly TRBD1 (5 bases). The TCR was taken from a human donor with classical Hodgkin lymphoma. This specimen was CD4+ T cells from blood, taken at baseline. DNA of the CDR3: TGTGCCAGTAGTATGGGGCCAAACCAAGAGACCCAGTACTTC. Protein sequence: CASSMGPNQETQYF.